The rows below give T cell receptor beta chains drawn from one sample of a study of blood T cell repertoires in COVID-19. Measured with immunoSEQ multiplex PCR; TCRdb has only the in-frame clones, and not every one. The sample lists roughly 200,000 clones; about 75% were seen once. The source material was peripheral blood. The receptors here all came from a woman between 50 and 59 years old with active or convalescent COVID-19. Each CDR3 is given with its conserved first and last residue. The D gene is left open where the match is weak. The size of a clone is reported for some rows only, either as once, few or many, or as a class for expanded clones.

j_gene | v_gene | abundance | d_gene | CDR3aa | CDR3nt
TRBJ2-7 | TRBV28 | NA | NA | CASTLGGASSYEQYF | TGTGCCAGCACCTTGGGCGGGGCGAGCTCCTACGAGCAGTACTTC
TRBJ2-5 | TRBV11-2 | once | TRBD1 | CASSPGQGETQYF | TGTGCCAGCAGCCCAGGACAGGGAGAGACCCAGTACTTC
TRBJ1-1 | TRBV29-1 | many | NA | CSVATNIRGWEAFF | TGCAGCGTTGCTACAAACATCAGGGGATGGGAAGCTTTCTTT
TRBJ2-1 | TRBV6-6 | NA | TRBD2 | CASQSGGLEQFF | TGTGCCAGCCAGTCGGGAGGGCTTGAGCAGTTCTTC
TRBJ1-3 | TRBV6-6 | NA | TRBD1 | CASRSGTGVGNTIYF | TGTGCCAGCAGGTCCGGGACAGGGGTCGGAAACACCATATATTTT
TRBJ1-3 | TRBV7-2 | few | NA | CASSLDYRVENTIYF | TGTGCCAGCAGCTTAGATTACAGGGTCGAAAACACCATATATTTT
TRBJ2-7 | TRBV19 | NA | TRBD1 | CASSLGQQAYEQYF | TGTGCCAGTAGTCTGGGACAGCAAGCCTACGAGCAGTACTTC
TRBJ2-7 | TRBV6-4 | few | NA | CASSDAGGEQYF | TGTGCCAGCAGTGACGCAGGGGGGGAGCAGTACTTC
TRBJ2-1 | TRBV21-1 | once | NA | CASSKDGRGSPNEQFF | TGTGCCAGCAGCAAAGATGGGCGGGGATCGCCGAATGAGCAGTTCTTC
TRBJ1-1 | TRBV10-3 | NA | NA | CAISVQHTNTEAFF | TGTGCCATCAGTGTCCAACACACGAACACTGAAGCTTTCTTT
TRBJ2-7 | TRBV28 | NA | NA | CASSRRTQEQYF | TGTGCCAGCAGCCGCCGGACTCAGGAGCAGTACTTC
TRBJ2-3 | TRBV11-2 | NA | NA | CASSLEFGWAGGTDTQYF | TGTGCCAGCAGCTTAGAGTTCGGGTGGGCAGGGGGCACAGATACGCAGTATTTT
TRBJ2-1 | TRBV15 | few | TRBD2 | CATSRDLIAGTYNEQFF | TGTGCCACCAGCAGAGATCTCATAGCGGGAACCTACAATGAGCAGTTCTTC
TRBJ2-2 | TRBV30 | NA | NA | CAWRGGNTGELFF | TGTGCCTGGAGAGGAGGGAACACCGGGGAGCTGTTTTTT
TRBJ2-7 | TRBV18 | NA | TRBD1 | CASSPGAGGSYEQYF | TGTGCCAGCTCACCAGGCGCAGGGGGCTCCTACGAGCAGTACTTC
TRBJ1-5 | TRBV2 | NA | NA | CASSGGQINQPQHF | TGTGCCAGCAGCGGCGGACAGATCAATCAGCCCCAGCATTTT
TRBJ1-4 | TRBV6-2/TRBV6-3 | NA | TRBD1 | CASSNPGGTTNEKLFF | TGTGCCAGCAGTAACCCAGGGGGCACAACTAATGAAAAACTGTTTTTT
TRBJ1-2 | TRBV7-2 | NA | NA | CASKGVLERGLPTYTF | TGTGCCAGCAAGGGGGTTTTGGAGCGGGGGCTACCAACCTACACCTTC
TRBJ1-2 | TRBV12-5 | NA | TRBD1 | CASGSPSTGRYGYTF | TGTGCTAGTGGTTCCCCCTCGACAGGGAGGTATGGCTACACCTTC
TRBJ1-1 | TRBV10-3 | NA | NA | CAINAGGGTEAFF | TGTGCCATCAACGCGGGAGGGGGCACTGAAGCTTTCTTT
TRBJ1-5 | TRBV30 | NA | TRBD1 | CAWGTGNQPQHF | TGTGCCTGGGGGACAGGGAATCAGCCCCAGCATTTT
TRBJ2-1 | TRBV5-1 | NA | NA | CASRRDRNYNEQFF | TGCGCCAGCAGGCGGGACAGAAACTACAATGAGCAGTTCTTC
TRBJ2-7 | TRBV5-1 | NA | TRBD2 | CASSYGTSGRAGEQYF | TGCGCCAGCAGCTACGGGACTAGCGGGAGGGCAGGAGAGCAGTACTTC
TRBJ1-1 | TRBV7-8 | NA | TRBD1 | CASSLAPTGDTEAFF | TGTGCCAGCAGCTTAGCGCCTACAGGGGACACTGAAGCTTTCTTT
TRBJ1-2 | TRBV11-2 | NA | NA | CASSSISGRAHGYTF | TGTGCCAGCAGCTCTATCTCCGGGAGGGCTCATGGCTACACCTTC